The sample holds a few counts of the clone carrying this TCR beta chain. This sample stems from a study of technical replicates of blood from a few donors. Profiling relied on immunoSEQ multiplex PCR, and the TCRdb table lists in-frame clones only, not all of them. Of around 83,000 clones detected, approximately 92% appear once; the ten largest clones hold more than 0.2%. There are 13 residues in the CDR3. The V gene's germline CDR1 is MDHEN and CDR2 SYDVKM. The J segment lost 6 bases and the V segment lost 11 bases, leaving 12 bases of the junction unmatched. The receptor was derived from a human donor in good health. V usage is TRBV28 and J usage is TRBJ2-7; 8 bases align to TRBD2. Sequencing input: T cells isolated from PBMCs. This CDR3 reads CAGSGGPQPEQYF. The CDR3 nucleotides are TGTGCCGGATCGGGAGGGCCTCAACCCGAGCAGTACTTC.